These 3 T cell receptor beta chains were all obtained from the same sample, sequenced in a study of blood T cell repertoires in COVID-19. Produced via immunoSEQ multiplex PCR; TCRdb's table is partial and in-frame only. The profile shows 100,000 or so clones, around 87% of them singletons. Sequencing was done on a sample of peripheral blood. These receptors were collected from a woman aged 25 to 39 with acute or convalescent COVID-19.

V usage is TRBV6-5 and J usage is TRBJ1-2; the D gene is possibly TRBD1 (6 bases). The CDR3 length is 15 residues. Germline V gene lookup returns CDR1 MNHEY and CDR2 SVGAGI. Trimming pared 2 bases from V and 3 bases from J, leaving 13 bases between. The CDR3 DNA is TGTGCCAGCAGTTACCTCGGGACACCAGACTATGGCTACACCTTC. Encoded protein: CASSYLGTPDYGYTF.

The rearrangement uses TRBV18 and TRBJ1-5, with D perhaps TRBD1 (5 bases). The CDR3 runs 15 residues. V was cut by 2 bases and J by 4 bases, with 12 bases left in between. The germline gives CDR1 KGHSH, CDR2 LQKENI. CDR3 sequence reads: CASSPGAMGNQPQHF. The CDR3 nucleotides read TGTGCCAGCTCACCAGGGGCCATGGGGAATCAGCCCCAGCATTTT.

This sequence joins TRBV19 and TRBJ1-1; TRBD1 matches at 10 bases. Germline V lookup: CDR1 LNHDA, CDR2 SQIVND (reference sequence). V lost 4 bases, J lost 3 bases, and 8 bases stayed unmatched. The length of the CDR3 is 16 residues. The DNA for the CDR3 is TGTGCCAGTAGTACCCGCGCAGGACAGGGGGACACTGAAGCTTTCTTT. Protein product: CASSTRAGQGDTEAFF.